Below are 18 T cell receptor beta chains sequenced from a single sample in a study of beta chain features in type 1 diabetes. Study-level findings and limits: Type 1 diabetes patients had TCRB CDR3s that were shorter (moderately but significantly so) in all four CD4+ subsets.

Their antigen targets remain unknown. Isolated RNA was reverse transcribed in full, so expressed TCRB transcripts were sequenced. Here immunoSEQ multiplex PCR was the method, and the copy in TCRdb shows in-frame clones only, minus some. This sample has 150,000 to 190,000 clones, with around 10% found just once. The sample comprised central memory CD4+ T cells from blood. The receptors derive from a man younger than 45 with type 1 diabetes.

The V and J genes are TRBV7-2 and TRBJ2-5; 12 bases are shared with TRBD2. J was trimmed by 5 bases and V by 5 bases; bases with no gene match: 3. Germline CDR1 and CDR2: SGHTA and FQGNSA. The CDR3 extends over 14 amino acids. In DNA, the CDR3 is TGTGCCAGCAGCGTGACTAGCGGGAGTGAGACCCAGTACTTC. It encodes CASSVTSGSETQYF.

The rearrangement links TRBV4-2 to TRBJ2-5, with D perhaps TRBD1 (6 bases). Germline loops: CDR1 LGHNA, CDR2 YNFKEQ. This CDR3 is 15 amino acids long. Trimming left V 4 bases short and J 2 bases short, with 14 bases between. Here the CDR3 reads CASSLGGVNQETQYF. For the CDR3, the DNA is TGTGCCAGCAGCCTTGGGGGCGTAAATCAAGAGACCCAGTACTTC.

The V and J genes are TRBV6-5 and TRBJ2-7; TRBD1 aligns across 8 bases. CDR3 length equals 14 residues. The V and J ends lost 7 bases and 3 bases, in that order; junction bases with no gene match: 8. Per the germline V gene, CDR1 is MNHEY and CDR2 is SVGAGI. The CDR3 loop reads CASIGGTGLYEQYF. CDR3 DNA sequence: TGTGCCAGCATTGGTGGGACAGGACTCTACGAGCAGTACTTC.

The gene calls are TRBV5-1 and TRBJ2-2, with a possible D match to TRBD2 (6 bases). The germline gives CDR1 SGHRS, CDR2 YFSETQ. Trimming took off 1 base at V and 5 bases at J, with 15 bases between the two ends. The CDR3 consists of 16 residues. The CDR3 loop is CASSLISGVQTGELFF. The CDR3 bases are TGCGCCAGCAGCTTGATTTCGGGAGTCCAAACCGGGGAGCTGTTTTTT.

As concerns this clone: This sample includes further DNA sequences coding for the same CDR3. The V call is TRBV18, the J call TRBJ2-1, with D uncertain. The V end was cut by 2 bases, the J end by 5 bases, with 7 bases between. This CDR3 contains 13 residues. Germline loops: CDR1 KGHSH, CDR2 LQKENI. DNA of the CDR3: TGTGCCAGCTCACCAAATAGTAACAATGAGCAGTTCTTC. Translating gives CASSPNSNNEQFF.

A few counts support this clone. The rearrangement links TRBV7-9 to TRBJ1-1; D call uncertain. The V end was cut by 0 bases, the J end by 0 bases, with 5 bases between. Germline V CDR1 and CDR2: SEHNR, FQNEAQ (reference sequence). This CDR3 contains 14 residues. CDR3 DNA sequence: TGTGCCAGCAGCTTAGCTTTTATGAACACTGAAGCTTTCTTT. Its protein is CASSLAFMNTEAFF.

The chain has TRBV5-4 and TRBJ2-2, with 7 positions matching TRBD2. The CDR3 loop spans 16 amino acids. Germline CDR1 reads SGHNT; CDR2 reads YYREEE (reference sequence). V shed 4 bases, J shed 0 bases, and the junction held 6 bases outside the gene matches. In DNA form, the CDR3 reads TGTGCCAGCAGCCCGGGAGGCAGGGCGAACACCGGGGAGCTGTTTTTT. Translation: CASSPGGRANTGELFF.

This clone has just a few counts. One junction end disagrees with the germline gene, perhaps due to a read error. The CDR3 region is CASSPTGIGELFF. In nucleotides, the CDR3 is TGTGCTAGCAGCCCAACGGGTATCGGGGAGCTGTTTTTT. The genes are TRBV7-7 and TRBJ2-2; the D is unclear. Germline V gene data show CDR1 as SSHAT and CDR2 as FNYEAQ (reference sequence). This CDR3 region has 13 residues.

This clone was counted a few times. The V gene is TRBV2, the J gene TRBJ1-1; possible D gene TRBD1, 5 bases. Trimming shortened V by 5 bases and J by 7 bases, and 20 bases separated the two germline ends. The CDR3 has 15 residues. The germline V gene has CDR1 SNHLY and CDR2 FYNNEI. The CDR3 reads CASSPRGRDLVEAFF. CDR3 DNA sequence: TGTGCCAGCAGTCCCCGGGGCAGGGACTTGGTTGAAGCTTTCTTT.

This clone was detected ten times or more. The chain links TRBV5-4 to TRBJ2-7; a possible D gene is TRBD2 (5 bases). The V and J ends lost 5 bases and 7 bases respectively, with 13 bases between them. The CDR3 runs 12 residues. Germline-derived CDR1 and CDR2 are SGHNT and YYREEE (reference sequence). Here the CDR3 reads CASSREGSEQYF. The CDR3 DNA is TGTGCCAGCAGTAGAGAGGGCTCTGAGCAGTACTTC.

This clone was seen a handful of times. The V gene is TRBV6-6, the J gene TRBJ1-2; D remains unclear. The CDR3 is 12 amino acids. Germline CDR1 MNHNY, CDR2 SVGAGI (reference sequence). V lost 4 bases and J lost 6, with 9 bases in between. CDR3 nucleotides: TGTGCCAGCAGTTTCGAGGGAAATGGCTACACCTTC. Its translation is CASSFEGNGYTF.

This clone was seen a handful of times. J is TRBJ2-1 and V is TRBV29-1; 13 bases are a match to TRBD2. V was pared by 1 base and J by 4 bases, with 1 base of the junction left unmatched. The CDR3 contains 15 residues. From germline, CDR1 is SQVTM and CDR2 ANQGSEA. In nucleotides, the CDR3 is TGCAGCGTTGAAGCGGGACTAGCGGGGTACAATGAGCAGTTCTTC. Amino acid sequence: CSVEAGLAGYNEQFF.

This clone turned up a few times. The V gene is TRBV28, the J gene TRBJ2-3, with 8 bases matching TRBD1. Germline V gene data show CDR1 as MDHEN and CDR2 as SYDVKM. With V trimmed by 5 bases and J by 6 bases, 4 bases remained unmatched. The CDR3 spans 13 residues. The chain's CDR3 is CASSVQGADTQYF. The CDR3 coding sequence is TGTGCCAGCAGTGTCCAGGGGGCGGATACGCAGTATTTT.

CDR3 DNA sequence: TGTGCCAGCAGCTTATATGGGACAGTGGGCACAGATACGCAGTATTTT. As protein: CASSLYGTVGTDTQYF. The J gene is TRBJ2-3, the V gene TRBV11-2, with TRBD1 matching over 7 bases. This CDR3 has 16 residues. V was clipped by 2 bases and J by 1 base; unmatched bases: 6. Germline V gene lookup returns CDR1 SGHAT and CDR2 FQNNGV.

This clone showed up just a few times. The J gene is TRBJ2-1, the V gene TRBV28; the match to TRBD1 covers 10 bases. The J segment lost 3 bases and the V segment lost 0 bases, leaving 2 bases of the junction unmatched. The germline CDR1 and CDR2 sequences are MDHEN and SYDVKM. The CDR3 has 16 amino acids. The CDR3 here is CASSLWRTGGYNEQFF. The CDR3 DNA reads TGTGCCAGCAGTTTATGGAGGACAGGGGGCTACAATGAGCAGTTCTTC.

This clone occurred a few times. This chain connects TRBV5-1 to TRBJ2-5; a weak D match, TRBD2 (5 bases). The V end lost 0 bases, the J end lost 2 bases, and 11 bases lay between the germline ends. The CDR3 consists of 15 residues. Germline V gene lookup returns CDR1 SGHRS and CDR2 YFSETQ. The CDR3 reads CASSLASGSQETQYF. DNA of the CDR3: TGCGCCAGCAGCTTGGCCAGCGGCAGTCAAGAGACCCAGTACTTC.

This clone was observed a handful of times. V and J are TRBV30 and TRBJ1-2, with 7 bases matching TRBD1. V shed 0 bases, J shed 4 bases, and the junction held 2 bases outside the gene matches. The CDR3 covers 13 residues. Germline V CDR1 and CDR2: GTSNPN, SVGIG (reference sequence). The CDR3 coding sequence is TGTGCCTGGAGTGTCGGACAGGCCTATGGCTACACCTTC. Protein product: CAWSVGQAYGYTF.

The rearrangement joins TRBV2 to TRBJ2-1; 10 nucleotides agree with TRBD2. The CDR3 covers 15 residues. Trimming took 6 bases from V and 5 from J; bases not matched to a gene: 7. CDR1 SNHLY and CDR2 FYNNEI come from the germline V gene. CDR3 amino acids: CASRPSLAGDNEQFF. As DNA, the CDR3 is TGTGCCAGCAGGCCTAGCCTAGCGGGAGACAATGAGCAGTTCTTC.